This T cell receptor (beta chain) was sequenced during a study of CD8+CD57+ T cells in acquired aplastic anemia. The germline CDR1 and CDR2 sequences are MGHDK and SYGVNS. The CDR3 length is 14 residues. V gave up 5 bases and J gave up 4 bases, with 12 bases separating them. The template used for profiling TCR beta VDJ and CDR3 was genomic DNA. TCRdb used MiXCR to reprocess the reads, holding one entry per CDR3 protein. The data contain 98,000 or so distinct CDR3 sequences, approximately 49% of them singletons. The sequenced sample was sorted CD4+, CD8+, or CD8+CD57+ T cells (not recorded which) from PBMCs. This chain links TRBV25-1 with TRBJ1-5; TRBD1 might be the D (5 bases). The receptor was isolated from a human donor in good health, serving as a control. CDR3 DNA sequence: TGTGCCAGCAGTTTGGGGGGATTAAATCAGCCCCAGCATTTT. The encoded protein is CASSLGGLNQPQHF.